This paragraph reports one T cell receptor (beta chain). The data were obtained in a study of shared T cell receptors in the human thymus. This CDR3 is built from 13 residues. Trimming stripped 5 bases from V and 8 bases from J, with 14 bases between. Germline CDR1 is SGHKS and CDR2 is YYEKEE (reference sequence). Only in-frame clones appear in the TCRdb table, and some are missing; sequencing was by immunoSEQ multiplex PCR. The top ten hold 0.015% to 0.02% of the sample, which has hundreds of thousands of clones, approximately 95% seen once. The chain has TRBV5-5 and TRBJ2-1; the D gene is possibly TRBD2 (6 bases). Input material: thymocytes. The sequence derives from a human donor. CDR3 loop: CASRVWEEDEQFF. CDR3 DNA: TGTGCCAGCAGAGTTTGGGAGGAAGATGAGCAGTTCTTC.